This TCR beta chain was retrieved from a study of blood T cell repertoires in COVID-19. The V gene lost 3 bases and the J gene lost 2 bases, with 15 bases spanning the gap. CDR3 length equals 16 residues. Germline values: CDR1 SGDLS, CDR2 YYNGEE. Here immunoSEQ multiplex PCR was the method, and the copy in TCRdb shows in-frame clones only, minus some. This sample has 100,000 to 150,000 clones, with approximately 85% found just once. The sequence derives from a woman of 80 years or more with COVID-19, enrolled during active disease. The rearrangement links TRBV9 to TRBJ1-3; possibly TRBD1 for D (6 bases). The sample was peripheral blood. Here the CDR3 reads CASSAEQGVTGNTIYF. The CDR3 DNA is TGTGCCAGCAGCGCAGAACAGGGAGTCACTGGAAACACCATATATTTT.